The rows below give T cell receptor beta chains drawn from one sample of a study of blood T cell repertoires in COVID-19. This table comes from immunoSEQ multiplex PCR, and its TCRdb copy is limited to in-frame clones, with some not included. The sample includes some 300,000 clones, 90% of them seen just once. Material for sequencing was peripheral blood. The receptors derive from a woman aged 40 to 50 with COVID-19, enrolled during active disease. CDR3s include the opening cysteine and the closing phenylalanine or tryptophan. The D gene is left open where the match is weak. Expanded clones are given a class, and other clones once, few, many or no size at all.

d_call: TRBD1
clone_size: -
v_call: TRBV9
j_call: TRBJ1-2
cdr3_aa: CASSARTGGANYGYTF
cdr3_nt: TGTGCCAGCAGCGCCAGGACAGGGGGCGCGAACTATGGCTACACCTTC

d_call: -
clone_size: -
v_call: TRBV7-2
j_call: TRBJ2-7
cdr3_aa: CASSLDRNEQYF
cdr3_nt: TGTGCCAGCAGCCTCGACAGAAACGAGCAGTACTTC

d_call: -
clone_size: -
v_call: TRBV15
j_call: TRBJ1-2
cdr3_aa: CATSRDVAGYTF
cdr3_nt: TGTGCCACCAGCAGAGATGTTGCGGGCTACACCTTC

d_call: TRBD2
clone_size: -
v_call: TRBV28
j_call: TRBJ2-3
cdr3_aa: CASSSAGGSTDTQYF
cdr3_nt: TGTGCCAGCAGTTCAGCGGGAGGAAGCACAGATACGCAGTATTTT

d_call: -
clone_size: -
v_call: TRBV2
j_call: TRBJ1-2
cdr3_aa: CASSETAGLNYGYTF
cdr3_nt: TGTGCCAGCAGTGAAACGGCAGGGCTAAATTATGGCTACACCTTC

d_call: -
clone_size: once
v_call: TRBV3-1/TRBV3-2
j_call: TRBJ1-2
cdr3_aa: CASTPRGGSYTF
cdr3_nt: TGTGCCAGCACTCCGAGGGGGGGGAGCTACACCTTC

d_call: -
clone_size: -
v_call: TRBV7-3
j_call: TRBJ2-1
cdr3_aa: CASSSTSGPRDEQFF
cdr3_nt: TGTGCCAGCAGCTCCACCTCCGGGCCGAGGGATGAGCAGTTCTTC

d_call: TRBD1
clone_size: -
v_call: TRBV27
j_call: TRBJ1-2
cdr3_aa: CASGRTGNGYTF
cdr3_nt: TGTGCCAGCGGGCGGACAGGGAATGGCTACACCTTC

d_call: -
clone_size: -
v_call: TRBV6-1
j_call: TRBJ2-2
cdr3_aa: CASSERGGGLGELFF
cdr3_nt: TGTGCCAGCAGTGAAAGGGGAGGGGGTCTCGGGGAGCTGTTTTTT

d_call: TRBD2
clone_size: -
v_call: TRBV28
j_call: TRBJ2-7
cdr3_aa: CASSLSGGSSYEQYF
cdr3_nt: TGTGCCAGCAGTTTAAGCGGGGGGAGCTCCTACGAGCAGTACTTC

d_call: -
clone_size: -
v_call: TRBV9
j_call: TRBJ2-7
cdr3_aa: CASSAAGLSYEQYF
cdr3_nt: TGTGCCAGCAGCGCCGCGGGACTCTCCTACGAGCAGTACTTC

d_call: -
clone_size: -
v_call: TRBV3-1/TRBV3-2
j_call: TRBJ1-6
cdr3_aa: CASSPPGTLNSPLHF
cdr3_nt: TGTGCCAGCAGCCCCCCCGGGACACTTAATTCACCCCTCCACTTT

d_call: -
clone_size: -
v_call: TRBV7-3
j_call: TRBJ2-6
cdr3_aa: CASSLQGTGANVLTF
cdr3_nt: TGTGCCAGCAGCTTACAGGGGACTGGGGCCAACGTCCTGACTTTC

d_call: -
clone_size: -
v_call: TRBV28
j_call: TRBJ2-1
cdr3_aa: CASSPLAHRGNEQFF
cdr3_nt: TGTGCCAGCAGTCCACTAGCCCACAGGGGCAATGAGCAGTTCTTC

d_call: -
clone_size: -
v_call: TRBV30
j_call: TRBJ2-5
cdr3_aa: CAWRGAVETQYF
cdr3_nt: TGTGCCTGGAGGGGGGCGGTCGAGACCCAGTACTTC

d_call: TRBD1
clone_size: -
v_call: TRBV10-3
j_call: TRBJ1-3
cdr3_aa: CAISRGPGNTIYF
cdr3_nt: TGTGCCATCAGCAGGGGGCCAGGAAACACCATATATTTT

d_call: -
clone_size: -
v_call: TRBV15
j_call: TRBJ1-4
cdr3_aa: CATSTRGYIGKLFF
cdr3_nt: TGTGCCACCAGCACCCGGGGATACATTGGAAAACTGTTTTTT

d_call: TRBD1
clone_size: once
v_call: TRBV6-2/TRBV6-3
j_call: TRBJ1-2
cdr3_aa: CASGRDSLPVMGYTF
cdr3_nt: TGTGCCAGCGGCCGGGACAGCCTACCTGTTATGGGCTACACCTTC

d_call: -
clone_size: -
v_call: TRBV29-1
j_call: TRBJ1-2
cdr3_aa: CSSEGVNYGYTF
cdr3_nt: TGCAGCTCAGAAGGGGTAAACTATGGCTACACCTTC

d_call: TRBD1
clone_size: -
v_call: TRBV5-5
j_call: TRBJ1-5
cdr3_aa: CASSLVGQSNQPQHF
cdr3_nt: TGTGCCAGCAGCTTGGTGGGACAGAGCAATCAGCCCCAGCATTTT

d_call: -
clone_size: -
v_call: TRBV5-1
j_call: TRBJ1-2
cdr3_aa: CASSSDSSYGYTF
cdr3_nt: TGCGCCAGCAGCTCGGACAGTTCCTATGGCTACACCTTC

d_call: -
clone_size: -
v_call: TRBV9
j_call: TRBJ2-5
cdr3_aa: CASSPLSAIAQETQYF
cdr3_nt: TGTGCCAGCAGCCCACTTAGCGCAATCGCCCAAGAGACCCAGTACTTC

d_call: TRBD2
clone_size: -
v_call: TRBV11-3
j_call: TRBJ2-3
cdr3_aa: CASSRRLAGGIDTQYF
cdr3_nt: TGTGCCAGCAGCCGTAGACTAGCGGGAGGAATAGATACGCAGTATTTT

d_call: -
clone_size: -
v_call: TRBV10-3
j_call: TRBJ2-3
cdr3_aa: CAISEYQRGSDTQYF
cdr3_nt: TGTGCCATCAGTGAGTACCAAAGGGGGTCAGATACGCAGTATTTT

d_call: -
clone_size: -
v_call: TRBV5-1
j_call: TRBJ1-2
cdr3_aa: CASSWGRQALNYGYTF
cdr3_nt: TGCGCCAGCAGCTGGGGGAGGCAGGCCCTTAACTATGGCTACACCTTC

d_call: TRBD1
clone_size: -
v_call: TRBV19
j_call: TRBJ1-2
cdr3_aa: CASRSQGTDYGYTF
cdr3_nt: TGTGCCAGTAGATCACAGGGGACGGACTATGGCTACACCTTC

d_call: -
clone_size: once
v_call: TRBV7-9
j_call: TRBJ1-1
cdr3_aa: CASSPPGTEAFF
cdr3_nt: TGTGCCAGCAGCCCCCCGGGGACTGAAGCTTTCTTT